The 12 T cell receptor beta chains given below trace back to one sample, sequenced in a study of blood T cell repertoires in COVID-19. The repertoire was sequenced with immunoSEQ multiplex PCR; TCRdb's copy has only in-frame clones and lacks some. Of approximately 120,000 clones in the sample, around 70% were seen once. Material for sequencing was peripheral blood. The receptors come from a man in his fifties or sixties with acute or convalescent COVID-19.

This chain connects TRBV30 to TRBJ1-6; D is undetermined. The CDR3 loop spans 13 amino acids. Germline values: CDR1 GTSNPN, CDR2 SVGIG (reference sequence). Trimming stripped 1 base from V and 10 bases from J, with 11 bases between. The CDR3 loop reads CAWSAEEYSPLHF. The CDR3 coding sequence is TGTGCCTGGAGTGCTGAGGAGTACTCACCCCTCCACTTT.

CDR3 amino acids: CAIAQFQGAYEQYF. CDR3 sequence (DNA): TGTGCCATCGCCCAGTTCCAGGGTGCCTACGAGCAGTACTTC. V is TRBV10-3 and J is TRBJ2-7; possible D gene TRBD1, 5 bases. The CDR3 consists of 14 residues. Germline lookup yields CDR1 ENHRY and CDR2 SYGVKD. Between the trimmed V and J ends, which lost 8 bases and 2 bases, there was a span of 16 bases.

This rearrangement joins TRBV10-3 to TRBJ1-1; possible D gene TRBD1, 6 bases. Germline V gene data show CDR1 as ENHRY and CDR2 as SYGVKD. V lost 2 bases and J 1 base, leaving 11 bases between the germline ends. The CDR3 contains 15 residues. The CDR3 sequence is CAISEGVGGNTEAFF. CDR3 DNA sequence: TGTGCCATCAGTGAGGGTGTAGGGGGGAACACTGAAGCTTTCTTT.

This clone was counted once. The chain links TRBV27 to TRBJ1-3, with TRBD1 matching 7 bases. Trimming cost V 0 bases and J 3 bases; bases outside gene matches: 5. This CDR3 is 16 amino acids long. In germline, CDR1 is MNHEY, CDR2 SMNVEV (reference sequence). The CDR3 sequence: CASSLSGTAFGNTIYF. Written as DNA, the CDR3 is TGTGCCAGCAGTTTATCGGGGACAGCTTTTGGAAACACCATATATTTT.

This clone was seen a handful of times. The chain has TRBV5-1 and TRBJ2-5, with D perhaps matching TRBD1 (6 bases). Germline V CDR1 and CDR2: SGHRS, YFSETQ. The CDR3 runs to 12 residues. V lost 0 bases and J lost 9, with 9 bases in between. The CDR3 DNA reads as TGCGCCAGCAGCTTGGCAGGGGTGGCCCAGTACTTC. Amino acid sequence: CASSLAGVAQYF.

Regarding this clone: A much more abundant neighbour one base away suggests this may be a read error. V gene TRBV3-1 (or the pseudogene TRBV3-2) combines with J gene TRBJ1-4; D is ambiguous. This CDR3 contains 17 residues. Germline V gives CDR1 LGHDT, CDR2 YNNKEL (reference sequence). In nucleotides, the CDR3 is TGTGTCAGCAGCCAGCTAGGCGCGGATACAACTAATGAAAAACTGTTTTTT. It codes for CVSSQLGADTTNEKLFF.

The chain carries TRBV5-1 and TRBJ1-6, with 8 bases that match TRBD1. The V and J ends lost 0 bases and 10 bases, in that order; junction bases with no gene match: 6. CDR1 is SGHRS, CDR2 YFSETQ, per germline. The CDR3 covers 15 residues. CDR3 coding DNA: TGCGCCAGCAGCTTGGCCTTGACAGGGGAATCACCCCTCCACTTT. Encoded protein: CASSLALTGESPLHF.

The chain uses TRBV11-3 and TRBJ2-7, with 7 bases fitting TRBD2. Germline V gives CDR1 SGHNT, CDR2 YENEEA. The CDR3 has 14 residues. Trimming took 1 base from V and 3 from J; bases not matched to a gene: 3. The CDR3: CASSLGGGGYEQYF. CDR3 bases: TGTGCCAGCAGCTTAGGTGGGGGGGGCTACGAGCAGTACTTC.

The chain links TRBV18 to TRBJ1-1; D is possibly TRBD1 (5 bases). V was trimmed by 2 bases and J by 2 bases, leaving 9 bases between them. The CDR3 runs to 14 residues. Looked up from germline, CDR1 is KGHSH and CDR2 is LQKENI. The CDR3 sequence: CASSPLGPNTEAFF. The CDR3 bases are TGTGCCAGCTCACCATTGGGGCCCAACACTGAAGCTTTCTTT.

The genes are TRBV7-2 and TRBJ1-2; unclear D gene. V lost 1 base to trimming and J lost 7 bases, with 7 bases between them. The CDR3 is 12 amino acids. Germline V gene sequence: CDR1 SGHTA, CDR2 FQGNSA. As DNA, the CDR3 is TGTGCCAGCAGCTTAGGATTCGGTGGCTACACCTTC. Its translation is CASSLGFGGYTF.

This clone has just a few counts. The rearrangement joins TRBV7-3 to TRBJ2-1, with 11 nucleotides matching TRBD2. Germline trimming cut 1 base from V and 4 bases from J; bases unmatched to any gene: 3. CDR1 and CDR2 from the germline V gene are SGHTA and FQGTGA. This CDR3 has 16 residues. CDR3 amino acids: CASSLIASGRYNEQFF. For the CDR3, the DNA is TGTGCCAGCAGCTTAATCGCTAGCGGGAGGTACAATGAGCAGTTCTTC.

The rearrangement links TRBV5-4 to TRBJ1-2; tentative D call: TRBD1 (5 bases). Germline V lookup: CDR1 SGHNT, CDR2 YYREEE (reference sequence). The V and J ends lost 0 bases and 4 bases respectively, with 7 bases between them. The CDR3 has 13 residues. The CDR3 protein is CASSLDRIYGYTF. Here the CDR3 DNA reads TGTGCCAGCAGCTTGGACAGGATCTATGGCTACACCTTC.